The source of this T cell receptor beta chain is a study of immune characteristics of hereditary and idiopathic chronic pancreatitis. General study points: Controls had less diverse, more clonal TCRbeta repertoires than both pancreatitis groups. Hereditary and idiopathic cases differed in TRBV10, TRBV19, TRBV23 and TRBV5 usage.

Concerning this clone itself: The target antigen is unknown.

Patients having total pancreatectomy with islet autotransplantation provided the chronic pancreatitis pancreas tissue. Bulk pancreas tissue, not sorted T cells, supplied the genomic DNA for TCR beta sequencing. Germline CDR1 and CDR2: SGHTA and FQGNSA. V lost 3 bases and J lost 4; bases outside the gene matches: 5. CDR3 size: 15 residues. Sequenced by immunoSEQ multiplex PCR; TCRdb stores in-frame clones only, minus some. The data hold some 15,000 clones, with less than 75% observed a single time. J is TRBJ2-1 and V is TRBV7-2; 8 bases line up with TRBD1. Sequencing was performed on pancreas tissue with hereditary chronic pancreatitis. The origin of this receptor is a human donor with chronic pancreatitis. The CDR3 nucleotides are TGTGCCAGCAGCTTGGACAGGGCCTATTACAATGAGCAGTTCTTC. Its protein is CASSLDRAYYNEQFF.